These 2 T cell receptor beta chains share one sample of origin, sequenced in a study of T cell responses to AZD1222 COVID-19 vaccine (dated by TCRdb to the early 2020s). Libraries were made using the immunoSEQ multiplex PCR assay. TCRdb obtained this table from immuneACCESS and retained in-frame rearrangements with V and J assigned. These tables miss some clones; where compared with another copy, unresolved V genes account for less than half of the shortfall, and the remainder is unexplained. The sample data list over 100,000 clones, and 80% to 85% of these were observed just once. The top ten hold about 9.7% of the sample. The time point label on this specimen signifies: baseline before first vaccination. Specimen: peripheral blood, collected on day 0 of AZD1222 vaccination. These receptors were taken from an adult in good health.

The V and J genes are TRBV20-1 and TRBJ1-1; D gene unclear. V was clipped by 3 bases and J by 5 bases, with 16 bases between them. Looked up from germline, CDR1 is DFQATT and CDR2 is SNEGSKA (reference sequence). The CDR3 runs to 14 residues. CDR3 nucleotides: TGCAGTGCTAGTGGTACTCTCGTGGGGACTGAAGCTTTCTTT. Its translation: CSASGTLVGTEAFF.

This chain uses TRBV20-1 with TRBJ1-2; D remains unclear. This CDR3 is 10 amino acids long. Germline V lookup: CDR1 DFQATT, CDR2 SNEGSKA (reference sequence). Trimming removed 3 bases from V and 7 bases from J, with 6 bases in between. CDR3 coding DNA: TGCAGTGCTAGGCCCGTTGGCTACACCTTC. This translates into CSARPVGYTF.